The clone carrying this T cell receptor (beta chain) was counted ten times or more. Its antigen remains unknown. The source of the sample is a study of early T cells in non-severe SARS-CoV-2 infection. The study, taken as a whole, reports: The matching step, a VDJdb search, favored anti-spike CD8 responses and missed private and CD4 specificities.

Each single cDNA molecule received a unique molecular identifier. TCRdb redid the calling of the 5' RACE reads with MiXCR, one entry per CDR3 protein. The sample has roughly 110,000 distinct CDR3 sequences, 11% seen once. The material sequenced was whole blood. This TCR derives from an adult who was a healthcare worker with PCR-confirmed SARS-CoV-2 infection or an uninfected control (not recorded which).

Here the CDR3 DNA reads TGTGCCAGCGGGGAAGAGCAGTTCTTC. Translating it yields CASGEEQFF. The chain employs TRBV5-4 and TRBJ2-1; D remains unclear. V shed 7 bases and J shed 10 bases, with 6 bases lying between them. Germline V lookup: CDR1 SGHNT, CDR2 YYREEE (reference sequence). The CDR3 totals 9 residues.